These 6 T cell receptor beta chains originate from one sample sequenced in a study of T cells in localized non-small cell lung cancer. Only in-frame clones appear in the TCRdb table, and some are missing; sequencing was by immunoSEQ multiplex PCR. Of about 21,000 clones in the sample, over 75% were seen once. The sequenced sample was PBMCs, obtained before any cancer treatment. These TCRs come from a woman between 35 and 75 years old with stage II squamous cell lung carcinoma.

The genes are TRBV6-5 and TRBJ2-7, with 9 bases lining up with TRBD1. CDR3 length: 15 residues. Germline trimming cut 2 bases from V and 3 bases from J; bases unmatched to any gene: 5. Germline V lookup: CDR1 MNHEY, CDR2 SVGAGI. The CDR3 protein is CASSYQGTGIYEQYF. CDR3 nucleotides: TGTGCCAGCAGTTACCAAGGGACAGGGATCTACGAGCAGTACTTC.

V gene TRBV5-4 combines with J gene TRBJ2-1, with 10 bases identical to TRBD2. V trimming: 3 bases; J trimming: 6 bases; junction bases outside the gene matches: 3. Germline CDR1 SGHNT, CDR2 YYREEE (reference sequence). The CDR3 is 14 residues long. CDR3 region: CASSSRTSGNEQFF. The DNA for the CDR3 is TGTGCCAGCAGCTCCCGGACTAGCGGCAATGAGCAGTTCTTC.

This clone was observed a single time. This chain uses TRBV9 with TRBJ2-1; D ambiguous. Trimming took off 0 bases at V and 4 bases at J, with 11 bases between the two ends. This CDR3 region has 15 residues. Germline V lookup: CDR1 SGDLS, CDR2 YYNGEE. The CDR3 spells CASSVGLGRYNEQFF. CDR3 sequence (DNA): TGTGCCAGCAGCGTAGGGCTAGGCAGGTACAATGAGCAGTTCTTC.

CDR3 nucleotide sequence: TGTGCCAGCAGGCACCGGGCCCTAAATCAGCCCCAGCATTTT. Translation gives CASRHRALNQPQHF. The V and J genes are TRBV6-1 and TRBJ1-5; D gene uncertain. V was cut by 6 bases and J by 4 bases, with 13 bases left in between. This CDR3 spans 14 amino acids. Germline CDR1 MNHNS, CDR2 SASEGT.

This clone was counted a single time. V gene TRBV5-6 combines with J gene TRBJ2-1; no clear D. Trimming shortened V by 2 bases and J by 8 bases, and 11 bases separated the two germline ends. The CDR3 sequence is 13 residues long. Germline CDR1 and CDR2: SGHDT and YYEEEE. The CDR3 coding sequence is TGTGCCAGCAGCTTTTCCTTTATGGATGAGCAGTTCTTC. This translates into CASSFSFMDEQFF. The variable domain in full, with the rest retrieved from reference TRBV5-6 and TRBJ2-1, is DAGVTQSPTHLIKTRGQQVTLRCSPKSGHDTVSWYQQALGQGPQFIFQYYEEEERQRGNFPDRFSGHQFPNYSSELNVNALLLGDSALYLCASSFSFMDEQFFGPGTRLTVL.

The rearrangement joins TRBV6-1 to TRBJ2-1; 8 bases are shared with TRBD1. J gave up 0 bases and V 6 bases, and 4 bases lay outside the gene matches. This CDR3 comprises 15 residues. The V gene's germline CDR1 is MNHNS and CDR2 SASEGT. As DNA, the CDR3 is TGTGCCAGCAGAGGACAGGGCAGCTCCTACAATGAGCAGTTCTTC. Encoded protein: CASRGQGSSYNEQFF.